Listed below are T cell receptor beta chains from one sample, sequenced in a study of cytomegalovirus exposure and HLA in healthy donors. This table comes from immunoSEQ multiplex PCR, and its TCRdb copy is limited to in-frame clones, with some not included. This sample has under 250,000 clones, with 60% to 80% found just once. Sequenced input: PBMCs. The receptors were gathered from a male donor in good health and CMV-seronegative. Both conserved end residues are part of each CDR3. A D gene is named only where the DNA matches it firmly. Rows give clone size only sometimes, using once, few, many, or a class for an expanded clone.

v_gene: TRBV5-1
d_gene: TRBD2
abundance: -
j_gene: TRBJ2-2
CDR3aa: CASSLARAGKRGGRTGELFF
CDR3nt: TGCGCCAGCAGCTTGGCCCGGGCCGGCAAGCGGGGGGGCCGCACCGGGGAGCTGTTTTTT

v_gene: TRBV28
d_gene: TRBD1
abundance: few
j_gene: TRBJ2-7
CDR3aa: CASSSRQGNYEQYF
CDR3nt: TGTGCCAGCAGTTCCCGACAGGGCAACTACGAGCAGTACTTC

v_gene: TRBV4-3
d_gene: -
abundance: -
j_gene: TRBJ1-4
CDR3aa: CASSPRDRQNEKLFF
CDR3nt: TGCGCCAGCAGCCCAAGAGACAGACAGAATGAAAAACTGTTTTTT

v_gene: TRBV4-3
d_gene: -
abundance: -
j_gene: TRBJ1-5
CDR3aa: CASSQDRRDQPQHF
CDR3nt: TGCGCCAGCAGCCAAGATCGCAGGGATCAGCCCCAGCATTTT

v_gene: TRBV9
d_gene: TRBD2
abundance: -
j_gene: TRBJ2-2
CDR3aa: CASSRSGGANTGELFF
CDR3nt: TGTGCCAGCAGCCGTAGCGGGGGGGCGAACACCGGGGAGCTGTTTTTT

v_gene: TRBV4-2
d_gene: -
abundance: -
j_gene: TRBJ1-1
CDR3aa: CASSQVGAGETEAFF
CDR3nt: TGTGCCAGCAGCCAAGTCGGTGCAGGGGAGACTGAAGCTTTCTTT

v_gene: TRBV7-6
d_gene: -
abundance: -
j_gene: TRBJ1-1
CDR3aa: CASSLRGNTEAFF
CDR3nt: TGTGCCAGCAGCCTAAGGGGCAACACTGAAGCTTTCTTT

v_gene: TRBV11-3
d_gene: TRBD2
abundance: -
j_gene: TRBJ2-2
CDR3aa: CASSLSGSSTGELFF
CDR3nt: TGTGCCAGCAGCCTTAGCGGGAGTTCCACCGGGGAGCTGTTTTTT

v_gene: TRBV6-1
d_gene: -
abundance: -
j_gene: TRBJ2-7
CDR3aa: CASSTRSSYEQYF
CDR3nt: TGTGCCAGCAGCACTAGGAGCTCCTACGAGCAGTACTTC

v_gene: TRBV7-9
d_gene: TRBD2
abundance: -
j_gene: TRBJ2-1
CDR3aa: CASSLVASGSNEQFF
CDR3nt: TGTGCCAGCAGCTTGGTGGCTAGCGGGAGTAATGAGCAGTTCTTC

v_gene: TRBV6-6
d_gene: -
abundance: -
j_gene: TRBJ1-5
CDR3aa: CASSSGLGNQPQHF
CDR3nt: TGTGCCAGCAGTTCGGGACTGGGCAATCAGCCCCAGCATTTT

v_gene: TRBV7-9
d_gene: -
abundance: -
j_gene: TRBJ2-7
CDR3aa: CASSLAGSGNSYEQYF
CDR3nt: TGTGCCAGCAGCTTAGCTGGTAGCGGCAACTCCTACGAGCAGTACTTC

v_gene: TRBV30
d_gene: TRBD2
abundance: -
j_gene: TRBJ2-3
CDR3aa: CAWSARGGTDTQYF
CDR3nt: TGTGCCTGGAGTGCCCGGGGGGGCACAGATACGCAGTATTTT

v_gene: TRBV28
d_gene: -
abundance: -
j_gene: TRBJ1-5
CDR3aa: CASGEEGKDQPQHF
CDR3nt: TGTGCCAGCGGTGAGGAGGGGAAGGATCAGCCCCAGCATTTT

v_gene: TRBV19
d_gene: -
abundance: -
j_gene: TRBJ1-2
CDR3aa: CASSLPSTLNYGYTF
CDR3nt: TGTGCCAGTAGTCTTCCCAGTACCCTTAACTATGGCTACACCTTC

v_gene: TRBV6-5
d_gene: TRBD1
abundance: few
j_gene: TRBJ1-6
CDR3aa: CASSGTGYNSPLHF
CDR3nt: TGTGCCAGCAGTGGGACAGGCTATAATTCACCCCTCCACTTT

v_gene: TRBV7-2
d_gene: TRBD1
abundance: -
j_gene: TRBJ2-5
CDR3aa: CASSLEGQGEETQYF
CDR3nt: TGTGCCAGCAGCTTAGAGGGACAGGGGGAAGAGACCCAGTACTTC

v_gene: TRBV5-6
d_gene: -
abundance: -
j_gene: TRBJ2-4
CDR3aa: CASSLMTALAKNIQYF
CDR3nt: TGTGCCAGCAGCTTGATGACAGCCCTAGCCAAAAACATTCAGTACTTC

v_gene: TRBV19
d_gene: TRBD1
abundance: -
j_gene: TRBJ1-2
CDR3aa: CASWDRANYGYTF
CDR3nt: TGTGCCAGCTGGGACAGGGCCAACTATGGCTACACCTTC

v_gene: TRBV28
d_gene: -
abundance: -
j_gene: TRBJ1-1
CDR3aa: CASSLQGNTEAFF
CDR3nt: TGTGCCAGCAGTCTACAGGGTAACACTGAAGCTTTCTTT

v_gene: TRBV6-6
d_gene: -
abundance: -
j_gene: TRBJ2-3
CDR3aa: CASSYSHLLSDTQYF
CDR3nt: TGTGCCAGCAGTTACTCCCACTTACTGTCGGATACGCAGTATTTT

v_gene: TRBV6-5
d_gene: -
abundance: few
j_gene: TRBJ1-1
CDR3aa: CASSYSNTEAFF
CDR3nt: TGTGCCAGCAGTTACTCGAACACAGAAGCTTTCTTT

v_gene: TRBV11-2
d_gene: TRBD1
abundance: -
j_gene: TRBJ2-7
CDR3aa: CASSRGQGYEQYF
CDR3nt: TGTGCCAGCAGCCGCGGACAGGGCTACGAGCAGTACTTC

v_gene: TRBV5-6
d_gene: TRBD2
abundance: -
j_gene: TRBJ2-7
CDR3aa: CASSIGLAGFSYEQYF
CDR3nt: TGTGCCAGCAGCATAGGACTAGCGGGTTTCTCCTACGAGCAGTACTTC

v_gene: TRBV18
d_gene: -
abundance: -
j_gene: TRBJ1-1
CDR3aa: CASSPLGELNTEAFF
CDR3nt: TGTGCCAGCTCACCATTGGGAGAGTTGAACACTGAAGCTTTCTTT

v_gene: TRBV10-3
d_gene: TRBD2
abundance: -
j_gene: TRBJ2-7
CDR3aa: CAISVILAGLHEQYF
CDR3nt: TGTGCCATCAGTGTTATACTAGCGGGATTACACGAGCAGTACTTC

v_gene: TRBV2
d_gene: -
abundance: -
j_gene: TRBJ2-7
CDR3aa: CAGQPFGLSYEQYF
CDR3nt: TGTGCCGGACAGCCATTTGGTCTCTCCTACGAGCAGTACTTC

v_gene: TRBV4-3
d_gene: TRBD1
abundance: -
j_gene: TRBJ1-4
CDR3aa: CASSRIRDRNEKLFF
CDR3nt: TGCGCCAGCAGCCGGATCCGGGACAGGAATGAAAAACTGTTTTTT

v_gene: TRBV4-3
d_gene: TRBD2
abundance: -
j_gene: TRBJ2-5
CDR3aa: CASSHVSLAGEETQYF
CDR3nt: TGCGCCAGCAGCCATGTCTCACTAGCGGGGGAAGAGACCCAGTACTTC

v_gene: TRBV6-6
d_gene: -
abundance: -
j_gene: TRBJ1-4
CDR3aa: CASKAGSNEKLFF
CDR3nt: TGTGCCAGCAAGGCAGGATCGAATGAAAAACTGTTTTTT

v_gene: TRBV13
d_gene: TRBD2
abundance: -
j_gene: TRBJ2-3
CDR3aa: CASSLGGRWADTQYF
CDR3nt: TGTGCCAGCAGCCTGGGAGGGAGGTGGGCAGATACGCAGTATTTT

v_gene: TRBV7-2
d_gene: TRBD1
abundance: -
j_gene: TRBJ2-1
CDR3aa: CASSFFRGQVFF
CDR3nt: TGTGCCAGCAGCTTTTTCAGGGGGCAGGTGTTCTTC

v_gene: TRBV28
d_gene: -
abundance: -
j_gene: TRBJ1-3
CDR3aa: CASSFLGSSGNTIYF
CDR3nt: TGTGCCAGCAGTTTCCTAGGGAGCAGTGGAAACACCATATATTTT

v_gene: TRBV7-6
d_gene: TRBD2
abundance: once
j_gene: TRBJ2-3
CDR3aa: CASSLALAGRTNPSGVAQYF
CDR3nt: TGTGCCAGCAGCTTAGCACTAGCGGGGCGCACTAACCCATCCGGAGTGGCGCAGTATTTT

v_gene: TRBV18
d_gene: TRBD2
abundance: few
j_gene: TRBJ2-1
CDR3aa: CASSLKGKREPYNEQFF
CDR3nt: TGTGCCAGCTCACTTAAGGGGAAGCGGGAGCCCTACAATGAGCAGTTCTTC

v_gene: TRBV10-3
d_gene: TRBD1
abundance: -
j_gene: TRBJ1-2
CDR3aa: CAISGRTGVSYGYTF
CDR3nt: TGTGCCATCAGTGGGAGGACAGGAGTCTCCTATGGCTACACCTTC

v_gene: TRBV6-5
d_gene: -
abundance: few
j_gene: TRBJ1-4
CDR3aa: CASSSLEPPIF
CDR3nt: TGTGCCAGCAGTTCCTTAGAACCCCCTATCTTT

v_gene: TRBV7-8
d_gene: -
abundance: -
j_gene: TRBJ1-4
CDR3aa: CASSQQYRDAGKLFF
CDR3nt: TGTGCCAGCAGCCAGCAGTACAGGGACGCCGGAAAACTGTTTTTT

v_gene: TRBV11-2
d_gene: TRBD1
abundance: -
j_gene: TRBJ2-2
CDR3aa: CASSLDQGQPTGELFF
CDR3nt: TGTGCCAGCAGCTTAGATCAGGGACAGCCCACCGGGGAGCTGTTTTTT